The 24 T cell receptor beta chains reported below all come from one sample, sequenced in a study of cytomegalovirus exposure and HLA in healthy donors. Libraries were prepared by immunoSEQ multiplex PCR; TCRdb keeps only in-frame clonotypes and omits some of them. The data contain some 150,000 clones, about nine tenths of them singletons. Sequencing input: PBMCs. Receptors were obtained from a woman under 40 in good health and CMV-seropositive.

The chain recombines TRBV5-4 with TRBJ1-1, with D tentatively TRBD1 (5 bases). V was trimmed by 6 bases and J by 0 bases, leaving 12 bases between them. Germline CDR1 is SGHNT and CDR2 is YYREEE (reference sequence). The CDR3 consists of 14 residues. The CDR3 nucleotides read TGTGCCAGCACCAGGTTGGGGCTGAACACTGAAGCTTTCTTT. This sequence encodes CASTRLGLNTEAFF.

This chain uses TRBV2 with TRBJ2-5; D is perhaps TRBD1 (5 bases). Germline V gene lookup returns CDR1 SNHLY and CDR2 FYNNEI. This CDR3 contains 17 residues. Deletions cut 10 bases from V and 1 base from J, with 25 bases between. CDR3 in DNA: TGTGCCAACACCATCCCCCCCCTCCGACAGATCCAAGAGACCCAGTACTTC. This gives the protein CANTIPPLRQIQETQYF.

The chain combines TRBV6-5 with TRBJ2-2; a possible D gene is TRBD2 (6 bases). Germline-derived CDR1 and CDR2 are MNHEY and SVGAGI. The CDR3 length is 14 residues. Trimming stripped 5 bases from V and 5 bases from J, with 12 bases between. DNA for the CDR3: TGTGCCAGCAGTAAACTTCGGGGGACCGGGGAGCTGTTTTTT. As protein: CASSKLRGTGELFF.

The gene calls are TRBV18 and TRBJ1-5, with TRBD1 matching 7 bases. CDR3 size: 15 residues. Germline CDR1 reads KGHSH; CDR2 reads LQKENI. The J segment lost 4 bases and the V segment lost 3 bases, leaving 6 bases of the junction unmatched. The CDR3 region is CASSPTGQKNQPQHF. The CDR3 DNA reads as TGTGCCAGCTCACCCACGGGACAGAAGAATCAGCCCCAGCATTTT.

The J gene is TRBJ1-2, the V gene TRBV6-5; 9 bases match TRBD1. V dropped 5 bases and J dropped 4; count of bases not matched to a gene: 8. In germline, CDR1 is MNHEY, CDR2 SVGAGI. The CDR3 length is 15 residues. The chain's CDR3 is CASSPGTGKRYGYTF. For the CDR3, the DNA is TGTGCCAGCAGTCCCGGGACAGGGAAACGCTATGGCTACACCTTC.

This sequence joins TRBV19 and TRBJ2-7; 10 bases line up with TRBD1. The germline CDR1 and CDR2 sequences are LNHDA and SQIVND (reference sequence). V was clipped by 1 base and J by 2 bases; unmatched bases: 8. This CDR3 is 17 amino acids long. The chain's CDR3 is CASSIGPPGQGPYEQYF. The DNA of the CDR3 is TGTGCCAGTAGTATAGGCCCCCCGGGACAGGGGCCCTACGAGCAGTACTTC.

About this clone itself: The CDR3 end shows no conserved phenylalanine or tryptophan, and so a read error is likely. The DNA is omitted, as the CDR3 cannot be located on it reliably, and the CDR3 follows TCRdb's listing. The V gene is TRBV28, the J gene TRBJ1-4; the DNA was not used to check the table's D call, TRBD1. Looked up from germline, CDR1 is MDHEN and CDR2 is SYDVKM. The CDR3 is made up of 13 amino acids, end residues included. CDR3 sequence reads: CASSLTPGTGVTL.

This chain joins TRBV2 and TRBJ2-1; a possible D gene is TRBD2 (6 bases). The V and J ends lost 3 bases and 15 bases respectively, with 18 bases between them. CDR3 size: 13 residues. Germline lookup yields CDR1 SNHLY and CDR2 FYNNEI. The CDR3 region has the DNA TGTGCCAGCAGTGACGGTCCAGCGGGTGGATCGTTCTTC. Translating it yields CASSDGPAGGSFF.

Only one count was recorded for this clone. The chain uses TRBV7-2 and TRBJ1-5; 9 bases map to TRBD1. The CDR3 loop spans 15 amino acids. From germline, CDR1 is SGHTA and CDR2 FQGNSA. The V gene end was trimmed by 5 bases and the J gene end by 6 bases; junction bases not matched to a gene: 8. Here the CDR3 DNA reads TGTGCCAGCAGCGTTCGGACAGGGGTGGGTCAGCCCCAGCATTTT. Translation: CASSVRTGVGQPQHF.

The chain uses TRBV28 and TRBJ1-1, with 9 bases matching TRBD1. The J segment lost 6 bases and the V segment lost 3 bases, leaving 8 bases of the junction unmatched. The CDR3 runs to 15 residues. Germline CDR1 is MDHEN and CDR2 is SYDVKM. CDR3 sequence: CASSFLGTGPAEAFF. CDR3 coding DNA: TGTGCCAGCAGTTTCTTAGGGACAGGGCCAGCTGAAGCTTTCTTT.

The chain links TRBV19 to TRBJ2-3, with 9 positions matching TRBD2. The CDR3 is 15 amino acids. Germline-derived CDR1 and CDR2 are LNHDA and SQIVND (reference sequence). V was clipped by 3 bases and J by 2 bases; unmatched bases: 3. The DNA for the CDR3 is TGTGCCAGTAGTATTCGACTAGCGGTCACAGATACGCAGTATTTT. It encodes CASSIRLAVTDTQYF.

The rearrangement joins TRBV13 to TRBJ2-7; 9 nucleotides align to TRBD2. Germline trimming cut 5 bases from V and 0 bases from J; bases unmatched to any gene: 8. Germline loops: CDR1 PRHDT, CDR2 FYEKMQ (reference sequence). The length of the CDR3 is 16 residues. CDR3 region: CASSPTSGPSSYEQYF. The CDR3 nucleotides are TGTGCCAGCAGCCCCACTAGCGGGCCTTCCTCCTACGAGCAGTACTTC.

J is TRBJ2-1 and V is TRBV15; D possibly corresponds to TRBD2 (5 bases). Germline V gene lookup returns CDR1 LNHNV and CDR2 YYDKDF (reference sequence). CDR3 length: 16 residues. Trimming left V 6 bases short and J 0 bases short, with 15 bases between. The CDR3 coding sequence is TGTGCCACCAGTAAGAGAGCGGCCGGCTCCTACAATGAGCAGTTCTTC. Translated: CATSKRAAGSYNEQFF. Based on the CDR3 plus reference TRBV15 and TRBJ2-1, the full variable domain is DAMVIQNPRYQVTQFGKPVTLSCSQTLNHNVMYWYQQKSSQAPKLLFHYYDKDFNNEADTPDNFQSRRPNTSFCFLDIRSPGLGDTAMYLCATSKRAAGSYNEQFFGPGTRLTVL.

The CDR3 DNA reads TGTGCCAGCAGCCCGGGACTAGTCAGCACAGATACGCAGTATTTT. Translation: CASSPGLVSTDTQYF. The chain recombines TRBV2 with TRBJ2-3, with 8 bases aligning to TRBD2. The junction had 5 bases not matched to a gene; V was cut back by 6 bases and J by 0 bases. The CDR3 extends over 15 amino acids. Germline loops: CDR1 SNHLY, CDR2 FYNNEI.

The rearrangement uses TRBV2 and TRBJ2-2; 10 bases are shared with TRBD2. Unmatched junction bases numbered 16, after V lost 7 bases and J lost 5 bases. Germline V gives CDR1 SNHLY, CDR2 FYNNEI. This CDR3 is 18 amino acids long. The CDR3 here is CASNSDGLAGVRTGELFF. In nucleotides, the CDR3 is TGTGCCAGCAATAGTGACGGTCTAGCGGGAGTCAGGACCGGGGAGCTGTTTTTT.

The chain joins TRBV19 to TRBJ2-1, with D possibly being TRBD2 (6 bases). CDR3 length: 13 residues. Germline values: CDR1 LNHDA, CDR2 SQIVND (reference sequence). V was trimmed by 4 bases and J by 7 bases, leaving 11 bases between them. The CDR3 loop is CASSTGVMNEQFF. CDR3 nucleotides: TGTGCCAGTAGTACGGGGGTTATGAATGAGCAGTTCTTC.

This chain links TRBV9 with TRBJ2-5; TRBD2 matches 12 bases. This CDR3 is 16 amino acids long. Germline V CDR1 and CDR2: SGDLS, YYNGEE. Losses at the gene ends were 0 bases for V and 5 bases for J; bases not matched to a gene: 5. In DNA, the CDR3 is TGTGCCAGCAGCGTAGGGCTAGCGGGAGGGCCGGAGACCCAGTACTTC. It specifies CASSVGLAGGPETQYF.

The chain recombines TRBV6-1 with TRBJ2-1; 7 bases are shared with TRBD2. The J segment lost 4 bases and the V segment lost 3 bases, leaving 6 bases of the junction unmatched. This CDR3 has 15 residues. Germline V gene data show CDR1 as MNHNS and CDR2 as SASEGT. The CDR3 DNA reads TGTGCCAGCAGTGATCCGGGGAGGGGATACAATGAGCAGTTCTTC. Protein product: CASSDPGRGYNEQFF.

The chain is built from TRBV6-4 and TRBJ2-7, with a possible D match to TRBD1 (6 bases). CDR3 size: 16 residues. V lost 0 bases to trimming and J lost 4 bases, with 16 bases between them. The germline V gene encodes CDR1 MRHNA and CDR2 SNTAGT. CDR3 DNA: TGTGCCAGCAGTGACTCAGGGCGGACCAGGGGATACGAGCAGTACTTC. Translation gives CASSDSGRTRGYEQYF.

This sequence joins TRBV27 and TRBJ2-7; D may be TRBD2 (6 bases). Germline assignment: CDR1 MNHEY and CDR2 SMNVEV (reference sequence). The CDR3 consists of 14 residues. Trimming left V 4 bases short and J 4 bases short, with 14 bases between. This CDR3 reads CASSSHLGGYEQYF. The CDR3 coding sequence is TGTGCCAGCAGTTCCCACCTCGGGGGATACGAGCAGTACTTC.

V and J are TRBV6-5 and TRBJ1-5; D is possibly TRBD1 (5 bases). CDR1 and CDR2 from the germline V gene are MNHEY and SVGAGI. This CDR3 is built from 12 residues. V lost 0 bases and J 13 bases, leaving 10 bases between the germline ends. CDR3 DNA: TGTGCCAGCAGTTACTCGGGGGGACTACAGCATTTT. Amino acids: CASSYSGGLQHF.

The chain couples TRBV19 to TRBJ2-7, with 15 bases aligning to TRBD2. With V trimmed by 11 bases and J by 4 bases, 3 bases remained unmatched. From germline, CDR1 is LNHDA and CDR2 SQIVND (reference sequence). The CDR3 is 13 residues long. The CDR3 loop reads CAAGLAGGYEQYF. DNA of the CDR3: TGTGCCGCGGGACTAGCGGGGGGTTACGAGCAGTACTTC.

The table lists this clone with a count of one. This sequence joins TRBV14 and TRBJ2-1; 7 positions match TRBD2. Germline V lookup: CDR1 SGHDN, CDR2 FVKESK. V shed 0 bases and J 2 bases; nucleotides not matched to a gene: 4. CDR3 length: 16 amino acids. For the CDR3, the DNA is TGTGCCAGCAGCCAAGATGCGGGGGTCCCCTACAATGAGCAGTTCTTC. This sequence encodes CASSQDAGVPYNEQFF.

The chain employs TRBV29-1 and TRBJ2-1, with D tentatively TRBD1 (6 bases). The CDR3 spans 14 residues. Per germline, CDR1 SQVTM and CDR2 ANQGSEA. V was trimmed by 6 bases and J by 0 bases, leaving 12 bases between them. The CDR3 region is CSVRQAASYNEQFF. CDR3 nucleotides: TGCAGCGTCAGACAGGCCGCCTCCTACAATGAGCAGTTCTTC.